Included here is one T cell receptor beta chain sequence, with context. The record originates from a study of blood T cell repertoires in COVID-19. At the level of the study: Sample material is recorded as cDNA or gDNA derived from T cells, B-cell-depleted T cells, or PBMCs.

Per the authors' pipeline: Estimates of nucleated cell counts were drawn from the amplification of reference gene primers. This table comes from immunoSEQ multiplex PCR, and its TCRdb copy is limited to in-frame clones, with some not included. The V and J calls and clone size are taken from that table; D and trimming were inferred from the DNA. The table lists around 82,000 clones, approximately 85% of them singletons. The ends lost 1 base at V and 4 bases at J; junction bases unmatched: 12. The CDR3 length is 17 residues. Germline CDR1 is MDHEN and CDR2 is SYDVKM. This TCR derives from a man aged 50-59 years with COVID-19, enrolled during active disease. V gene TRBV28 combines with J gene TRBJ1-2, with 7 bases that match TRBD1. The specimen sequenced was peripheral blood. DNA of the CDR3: TGTGCCAGCAGTTTATCGGCCGATAACAGGGGTGGCTATGGCTACACCTTC. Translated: CASSLSADNRGGYGYTF.